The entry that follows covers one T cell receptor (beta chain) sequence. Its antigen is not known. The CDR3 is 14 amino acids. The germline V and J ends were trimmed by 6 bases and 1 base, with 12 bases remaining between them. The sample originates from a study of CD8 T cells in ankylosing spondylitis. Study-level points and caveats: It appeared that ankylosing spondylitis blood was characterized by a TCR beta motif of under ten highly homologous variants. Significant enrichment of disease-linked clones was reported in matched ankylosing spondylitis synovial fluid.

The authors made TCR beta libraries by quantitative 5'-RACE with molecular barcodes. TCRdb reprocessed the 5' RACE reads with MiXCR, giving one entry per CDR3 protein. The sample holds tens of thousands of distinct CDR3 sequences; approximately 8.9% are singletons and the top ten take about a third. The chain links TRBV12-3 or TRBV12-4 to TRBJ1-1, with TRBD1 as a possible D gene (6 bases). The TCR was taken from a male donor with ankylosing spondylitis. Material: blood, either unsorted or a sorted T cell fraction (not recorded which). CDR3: CASREGGGNTEAFF. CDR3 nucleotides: TGTGCCAGCAGGGAGGGGGGTGGGAACACTGAAGCTTTCTTT.